The 2 T cell receptor beta chains below come from one sample, sequenced in a study of early T cells in non-severe SARS-CoV-2 infection. TCRdb used MiXCR to reprocess the 5' RACE reads, holding one entry per CDR3 protein. This table holds tens of thousands of distinct CDR3 sequences, 12% found once. Sequencing was carried out using whole blood. Receptors were obtained from an adult who was a healthcare worker with PCR-confirmed SARS-CoV-2 infection or an uninfected control (not recorded which).

This clonotype was seen a few times. The rearrangement links TRBV5-1 to TRBJ2-3; 8 nucleotides line up with TRBD1. CDR1 and CDR2 (germline): SGHRS, YFSETQ. The CDR3 sequence is 15 residues long. V gave up 4 bases and J gave up 1 base; unmatched junction bases: 5. CDR3 protein: CASSRTGQGTDTQYF. CDR3 coding DNA: TGCGCCAGCAGCCGGACGGGACAGGGCACAGATACGCAGTATTTT.

This clonotype was counted ten times or more. V is TRBV6-1 and J is TRBJ1-2; the match to TRBD1 covers 10 bases. Germline lookup yields CDR1 MNHNS and CDR2 SASEGT. This CDR3 comprises 16 residues. J was trimmed by 5 bases and V by 6 bases; bases with no gene match: 12. The CDR3 protein is CASRPGRDRGWYGYTF. As DNA, the CDR3 is TGTGCCAGCAGGCCAGGTCGGGACAGGGGCTGGTATGGCTACACCTTC.